This T cell receptor beta chain was profiled in a study of blood T cell repertoires in COVID-19. The CDR3 totals 13 residues. The V and J ends lost 2 bases and 2 bases respectively, with 7 bases between them. Looked up from germline, CDR1 is ENHRY and CDR2 is SYGVKD. Only in-frame clones appear in the TCRdb table, and some are missing; sequencing was by immunoSEQ multiplex PCR. Of about 310,000 clones detected, 87% appear once; the ten largest clones hold around 10%. The origin of this receptor is a woman younger than 30 who had recovered from COVID-19. The specimen was PBMCs or T cells enriched from blood (not recorded which). J is TRBJ2-7 and V is TRBV10-3; D uncertain. The CDR3 DNA is TGTGCCATCAGTGAGACAGACCCCTACGAGCAGTACTTC. Translated, it gives CAISETDPYEQYF.